Each of the 30 T cell receptor beta chains below was sequenced from the same sample in a study of regulatory T cells in long-lasting Graves disease. To make TCR beta libraries, researchers used iRepertoire HTBI primers and Arm-PCR of CDR3 regions. Each CDR3 protein is one row after TCRdb ran MiXCR on the multiplex PCR reads. The repertoire holds 400,000 to 650,000 distinct CDR3 sequences, with roughly 15% as singletons. Time point described: newly diagnosed GD, antithyroid drugs for less than 3 months. The TCR library was made from RNA extracted from PBMCs. These records were also assigned to another study, of T cells in Graves' hyperthyroidism and ophthalmopathy.

The sequenced sample was peripheral blood mononuclear cells (PBMCs), obtained at new diagnosis, from a patient treated with antithyroid drugs. The receptor source for this set is a woman aged 40-65 years with Graves disease.

The J gene is TRBJ1-5, the V gene TRBV5-1; TRBD1 agrees at 7 bases. Germline loops: CDR1 SGHRS, CDR2 YFSETQ. J gave up 4 bases and V 0 bases, and 4 bases lay outside the gene matches. The CDR3 sequence is 15 residues long. The CDR3 nucleotides are TGCGCCAGCAGCTTGGTAGGGGGCTGGAATCAGCCCCAGCATTTT. This translates into CASSLVGGWNQPQHF. Using reference TRBV5-1 and TRBJ1-5 for the parts outside the CDR3, the full variable domain is KAGVTQTPRYLIKTRGQQVTLSCSPISGHRSVSWYQQTPGQGLQFLFEYFSETQRNKGNFPGRFSGRQFSNSRSEMNVSTLELGDSALYLCASSLVGGWNQPQHFGDGTRLSIL.

The gene calls are TRBV5-1 and TRBJ2-2; no reliable D call. Germline CDR1 is SGHRS and CDR2 is YFSETQ. This CDR3 region has 12 residues. Between the trimmed V and J ends, which lost 4 bases and 7 bases, there was a span of 8 bases. Written as DNA, the CDR3 is TGCGCCAGCAGCCCCTCGGTCGGGGAGCTGTTTTTT. Encoded protein: CASSPSVGELFF.

This clonotype was observed at least ten times. The gene calls are TRBV2 and TRBJ1-1; TRBD1 might be the D (6 bases). The CDR3 is 13 amino acids. Deletions cut 7 bases from V and 1 base from J, with 10 bases between. Germline lookup yields CDR1 SNHLY and CDR2 FYNNEI. The CDR3 loop reads CASNGGQNTEAFF. CDR3 DNA sequence: TGTGCCAGCAATGGGGGGCAGAACACTGAAGCTTTCTTT.

The chain uses TRBV27 and TRBJ1-3; D ambiguous. Germline values: CDR1 MNHEY, CDR2 SMNVEV (reference sequence). The CDR3 is 13 residues long. The CDR3 reads CAVVARSGNTIYF. For the CDR3, the DNA is TGTGCAGTGGTGGCCAGGTCTGGAAACACCATATATTTT.

This chain uses TRBV5-4 with TRBJ2-5; D perhaps matches TRBD1 (6 bases). The CDR3 has 14 residues. The V gene lost 4 bases and the J gene lost 1 base, with 11 bases spanning the gap. Germline CDR1 reads SGHNT; CDR2 reads YYREEE (reference sequence). The CDR3 DNA is TGTGCCAGCAGCCCTCGGGACACCCAAGAGACCCAGTACTTC. Its translation is CASSPRDTQETQYF.

This clonotype was seen many times. V is TRBV7-9 and J is TRBJ2-5; D tentatively reads TRBD1 or TRBD2 (6 bases each). Trimming removed 3 bases at V and 2 bases at J, with 13 bases between. This CDR3 contains 15 residues. Germline CDR1 SEHNR, CDR2 FQNEAQ (reference sequence). The CDR3 protein is CASSFGEGGQETQYF. CDR3 sequence (DNA): TGTGCCAGCAGCTTTGGGGAAGGGGGGCAAGAGACCCAGTACTTC.

This sequence joins TRBV18 and TRBJ1-5; TRBD1 is a possible D gene (6 bases). Trimming removed 6 bases at V and 7 bases at J, with 19 bases between. CDR1 and CDR2 from the germline V gene are KGHSH and LQKENI. The CDR3 covers 15 residues. The CDR3 bases are TGTGCCAGCTCTCCTAGCCAGGGGAGTGGACAGCCCCAGCATTTT. Amino acid sequence: CASSPSQGSGQPQHF.

The table lists this clonotype with many counts. The chain uses TRBV7-9 and TRBJ2-1, with TRBD2 identical over 16 bases. CDR1 is SEHNR and CDR2 is FQNEAQ in the germline V gene (reference sequence). Germline trimming cut 5 bases from V and 9 bases from J; bases unmatched to any gene: 4. CDR3 length equals 15 residues. The CDR3 is CASSTGLAGGGEQFF. Here the CDR3 DNA reads TGTGCCAGCAGCACGGGACTAGCGGGGGGGGGTGAGCAGTTCTTC.

With respect to this clonotype: With a much larger clone just one base away, this may be a read error. The chain employs TRBV4-1 and TRBJ2-1; 8 nucleotides align to TRBD2. Germline trimming cut 2 bases from V and 4 bases from J; bases unmatched to any gene: 4. The CDR3 contains 15 residues. The germline V gene has CDR1 MGHRA and CDR2 YSYEKL. CDR3 protein: CASSQIAGSYNEQFF. The CDR3 coding sequence is TGCGCCAGCAGCCAAATAGCGGGGTCTTACAATGAGCAGTTCTTC.

On this clonotype: A much larger clone lies one base from this, so it may be a read error. V usage is TRBV5-5 and J usage is TRBJ2-1; 10 bases align to TRBD2. Germline values: CDR1 SGHKS, CDR2 YYEKEE (reference sequence). The V and J ends lost 2 bases and 8 bases, in that order; junction bases with no gene match: 4. The CDR3 runs to 14 residues. The CDR3 DNA reads as TGTGCCAGCAGCTTAATAGCGGGGGGCGATGAGCAGTTCTTC. Its protein is CASSLIAGGDEQFF.

This chain connects TRBV5-8 to TRBJ1-1; 8 bases line up with TRBD1. Germline trimming cut 4 bases from V and 6 bases from J; bases unmatched to any gene: 5. This CDR3 spans 13 amino acids. Looked up from germline, CDR1 is SGHTS and CDR2 is YDEGEE. The CDR3 DNA is TGTGCCAGCAGCCGGACAGGGTTTGCTGAAGCTTTCTTT. Protein product: CASSRTGFAEAFF.

This clonotype has a count of ten or more. J is TRBJ2-1 and V is TRBV11-2; no clear D gene. Germline V gene data show CDR1 as SGHAT and CDR2 as FQNNGV. The ends were cut back, 7 bases at V and 2 bases at J, with 15 bases in the middle. The CDR3 is 15 residues long. The CDR3: CASTSGTTPYNEQFF. The CDR3 nucleotides are TGTGCCAGCACCTCAGGTACCACCCCCTACAATGAGCAGTTCTTC.

Many counts were recorded for this clonotype. The chain employs TRBV7-2 and TRBJ2-1; D is unresolved. The germline V gene has CDR1 SGHTA and CDR2 FQGNSA. With 5 bases removed from V and 1 base from J, the gap between germline ends came to 12 bases. The CDR3 has 15 amino acids. CDR3 region: CASSPAARSYNEQFF. DNA of the CDR3: TGTGCCAGCAGCCCCGCCGCGAGATCCTACAATGAGCAGTTCTTC.

This clonotype was detected many times. The V and J genes are TRBV6-1 and TRBJ2-7; 8 bases are a match to TRBD1. The CDR3 is made up of 14 amino acids. V gave up 6 bases and J gave up 7 bases; unmatched junction bases: 11. In germline, CDR1 is MNHNS, CDR2 SASEGT. For the CDR3, the DNA is TGTGCCAGCAGCTTGGGACAGGTCCGGCTAGAGCAGTACTTC. Translated: CASSLGQVRLEQYF.

This clonotype has just a few counts. The chain recombines TRBV14 with TRBJ2-3; D perhaps matches TRBD2 (6 bases). CDR1 is SGHDN, CDR2 FVKESK, per germline. Trimming removed 5 bases at V and 1 base at J, with 13 bases between. The CDR3 is 15 amino acids. The DNA for the CDR3 is TGTGCCAGCAGCATGCGGGGTACCGGCACAGATACGCAGTATTTT. The encoded protein is CASSMRGTGTDTQYF.

This clonotype was counted a few times. The rearrangement uses TRBV11-3 and TRBJ1-2, with 7 bases matching TRBD1. Germline V gene lookup returns CDR1 SGHNT and CDR2 YENEEA. CDR3 size: 16 residues. The junction had 17 bases not matched to a gene; V was cut back by 5 bases and J by 8 bases. CDR3 region: CASSPPSGTVSRGYTF. The DNA for the CDR3 is TGTGCCAGCAGCCCCCCGTCGGGGACAGTCAGTCGGGGCTACACCTTC.

Many counts were recorded for this clonotype. The chain has TRBV2 and TRBJ1-1; D may be TRBD1 (5 bases). The V gene lost 4 bases and the J gene lost 4 bases, with 16 bases spanning the gap. There are 15 residues in the CDR3. Germline V gives CDR1 SNHLY, CDR2 FYNNEI. DNA for the CDR3: TGTGCCAGCAGTGGCAAAGGGGCCCCGGGCACTGAAGCTTTCTTT. Translation: CASSGKGAPGTEAFF.

This clonotype was counted a few times. A much larger clone sits a single nucleotide away, making a read error possible. The chain links TRBV2 to TRBJ1-5; D gene unclear. The CDR3 has 12 amino acids. Germline V CDR1 and CDR2: SNHLY, FYNNEI. Trimming cost V 3 bases and J 15 bases, with 15 bases left between them. The CDR3 coding sequence is TGTGCCAGCAGTGAGTTGAGGGTTGCCCGGCATTTT. It translates to CASSELRVARHF.

This clonotype came up a few times. This sequence joins TRBV18 and TRBJ2-7; unclear D gene. The CDR3 consists of 13 residues. CDR1 and CDR2 (germline): KGHSH, LQKENI. V dropped 3 bases and J dropped 7 bases, with 13 bases sitting between them. CDR3 DNA: TGTGCCAGCTCACCCCGGAAGGGTTGGGAGCAGTACTTC. Residues: CASSPRKGWEQYF.

This clonotype was recorded only once. This chain joins TRBV27 and TRBJ2-5, with D possibly matching TRBD1 (6 bases). Germline CDR1 is MNHEY and CDR2 is SMNVEV (reference sequence). The CDR3 loop spans 15 amino acids. V lost 1 base and J lost 4, with 13 bases in between. CDR3 protein: CASSLLGRGLETQYF. The CDR3, as DNA: TGTGCCAGCAGTTTATTGGGCAGGGGATTAGAGACCCAGTACTTC.

This clonotype came up many times. V usage is TRBV5-1 and J usage is TRBJ2-1, with 8 bases aligning to TRBD1. Germline CDR1 and CDR2: SGHRS and YFSETQ. Trimming cost V 4 bases and J 8 bases; bases outside gene matches: 11. The CDR3 is 15 residues long. The CDR3 DNA reads as TGCGCCAGCAGCCTCTCACCGACAGGGGAGGATGAGCAGTTCTTC. Translating it yields CASSLSPTGEDEQFF. Based on the CDR3 plus reference TRBV5-1 and TRBJ2-1, the full variable domain is KAGVTQTPRYLIKTRGQQVTLSCSPISGHRSVSWYQQTPGQGLQFLFEYFSETQRNKGNFPGRFSGRQFSNSRSEMNVSTLELGDSALYLCASSLSPTGEDEQFFGPGTRLTVL.

This clonotype was picked up many times. The chain couples TRBV7-2 to TRBJ1-1, with TRBD1 as a possible D gene (5 bases). CDR3 length: 15 residues. Germline CDR1 reads SGHTA; CDR2 reads FQGNSA. Between the trimmed V and J ends, which lost 2 bases and 0 bases, there was a span of 10 bases. CDR3 amino acids: CASSLFRGLNTEAFF. The CDR3 coding sequence is TGTGCCAGCAGCTTATTTAGGGGATTGAACACTGAAGCTTTCTTT.

The genes are TRBV7-9 and TRBJ2-5; D is possibly TRBD1 (5 bases). The germline V gene has CDR1 SEHNR and CDR2 FQNEAQ (reference sequence). Trimming took 0 bases from V and 1 from J, leaving 12 bases between them. The CDR3 length is 16 residues. CDR3 coding DNA: TGTGCCAGCAGCTTAGCAGGCAGACAGCTCCAAGAGACCCAGTACTTC. This codes for CASSLAGRQLQETQYF.

This clonotype was recorded many times. The rearrangement links TRBV2 to TRBJ2-7, with TRBD2 matching 11 bases. CDR1 is SNHLY and CDR2 is FYNNEI in the germline V gene. The CDR3 is 15 amino acids. J was trimmed by 6 bases and V by 2 bases; bases with no gene match: 6. The CDR3 here is CASSELAGGPSEQYF. In DNA form, the CDR3 reads TGTGCCAGCAGTGAACTAGCGGGGGGCCCGAGCGAGCAGTACTTC.

This clonotype was counted ten times or more. The chain is built from TRBV12-3 or TRBV12-4 and TRBJ2-5; 11 bases map to TRBD2. V was clipped by 7 bases and J by 4 bases; unmatched bases: 14. The CDR3 runs 17 residues. This chain's CDR3 is CASTVELAGGRRETQYF. The CDR3 DNA follows: TGTGCCAGCACCGTAGAGCTAGCGGGGGGCCGCCGAGAGACCCAGTACTTC.

The chain carries TRBV19 and TRBJ2-7; 7 nucleotides agree with TRBD1. The germline gives CDR1 LNHDA, CDR2 SQIVND (reference sequence). V lost 3 bases to trimming and J lost 0 bases; unmatched junction nucleotides: 5. The CDR3 sequence is 15 residues long. The DNA for the CDR3 is TGTGCCAGTAGTATCCCAGGACAGGCCTCCTACGAGCAGTACTTC. It codes for CASSIPGQASYEQYF.

There are many counts of this clonotype. This rearrangement joins TRBV11-2 to TRBJ2-7; 8 bases map to TRBD1. This CDR3 contains 14 residues. V gave up 5 bases and J gave up 3 bases; unmatched junction bases: 6. Germline-derived CDR1 and CDR2 are SGHAT and FQNNGV. The CDR3 protein is CASSTRTGYYEQYF. The CDR3 nucleotides read TGTGCCAGCAGCACTCGGACAGGGTACTACGAGCAGTACTTC.

This clonotype was seen many times. The chain links TRBV30 to TRBJ1-5, with a weak D call TRBD1 (6 bases). The germline V gene encodes CDR1 GTSNPN and CDR2 SVGIG (reference sequence). The CDR3 spans 13 residues. Trimming removed 2 bases from V and 7 bases from J, with 12 bases in between. DNA of the CDR3: TGTGCCTGGAGTAGTGGGGGCAGACAGCCCCAGCATTTT. Amino acids: CAWSSGGRQPQHF.

The V gene is TRBV6-2 or TRBV6-3, the J gene TRBJ2-3, with TRBD2 matching 9 bases. The germline V gene has CDR1 MNHEY and CDR2 SVGEGT. Unmatched junction bases numbered 8, after V lost 4 bases and J lost 3 bases. The CDR3 loop spans 16 amino acids. CDR3 sequence (DNA): TGTGCCAGCAGTTTAACACCTAGCGGGGCTACAGATACGCAGTATTTT. This translates into CASSLTPSGATDTQYF.

Many counts were recorded for this clonotype. This rearrangement joins TRBV3-1 to TRBJ1-4; D is ambiguous. The ends were cut back, 4 bases at V and 10 bases at J, with 10 bases in the middle. Germline CDR1 and CDR2: LGHDT and YNNKEL (reference sequence). This CDR3 is 12 amino acids long. The CDR3 coding sequence is TGTGCCAGCAGCCTCTCGTTGGGAAAACTGTTTTTT. It yields the protein CASSLSLGKLFF.